This TCR beta chain was sequenced for a study of cytomegalovirus exposure and HLA in healthy donors. Points from the study as a whole: A few CMV-associated chains proved CMV antigen-specific in vitro. Accurate prediction of HLA-A and HLA-B alleles (for most subjects) was reportedly achieved from TCR beta sequences.

V gave up 6 bases and J gave up 5 bases, with 11 bases separating them. The CDR3 loop spans 14 amino acids. The V gene's germline CDR1 is MNHEY and CDR2 SMNVEV (reference sequence). Vbeta (60) and Jbeta (13) primers were used in the PCR. Only in-frame clones appear in the TCRdb table, and some are missing; sequencing was by immunoSEQ multiplex PCR. The sample comprises tens of thousands of clones, over 75% of which are singletons, and roughly 2.5% rests with the top ten. This clone was counted a few times. Its antigen remains unknown. What was sequenced was PBMCs. The chain uses TRBV27 and TRBJ1-6; no reliable D call. The sequence was collected from a male donor in good health and CMV-seropositive. For the CDR3, the DNA is TGTGCCAGCAGCGCGACTGCAGATAATTCACCCCTCCACTTT. Translation: CASSATADNSPLHF.